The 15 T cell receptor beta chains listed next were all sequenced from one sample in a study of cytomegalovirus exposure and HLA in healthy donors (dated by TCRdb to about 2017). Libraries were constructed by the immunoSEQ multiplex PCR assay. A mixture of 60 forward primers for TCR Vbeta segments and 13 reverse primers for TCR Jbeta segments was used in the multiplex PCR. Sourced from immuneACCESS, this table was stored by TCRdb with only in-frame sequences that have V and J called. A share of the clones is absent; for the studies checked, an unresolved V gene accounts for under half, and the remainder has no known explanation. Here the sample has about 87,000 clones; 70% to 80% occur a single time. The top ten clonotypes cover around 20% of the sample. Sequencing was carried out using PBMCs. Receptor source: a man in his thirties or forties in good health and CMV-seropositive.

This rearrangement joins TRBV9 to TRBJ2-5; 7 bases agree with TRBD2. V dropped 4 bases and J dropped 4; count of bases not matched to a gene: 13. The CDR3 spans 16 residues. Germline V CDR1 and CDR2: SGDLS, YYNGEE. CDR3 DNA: TGTGCCAGCAGCTCCCCTGTGGGAGGGGTAGGAGAGACCCAGTACTTC. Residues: CASSSPVGGVGETQYF.

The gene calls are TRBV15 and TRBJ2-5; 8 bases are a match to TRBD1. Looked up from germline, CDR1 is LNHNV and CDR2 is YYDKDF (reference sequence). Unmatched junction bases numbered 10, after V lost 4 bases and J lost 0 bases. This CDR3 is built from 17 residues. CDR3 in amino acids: CATSTLGQGEYQETQYF. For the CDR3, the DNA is TGTGCCACCAGCACCTTAGGACAGGGAGAGTACCAAGAGACCCAGTACTTC. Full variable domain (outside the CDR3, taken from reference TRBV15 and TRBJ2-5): DAMVIQNPRYQVTQFGKPVTLSCSQTLNHNVMYWYQQKSSQAPKLLFHYYDKDFNNEADTPDNFQSRRPNTSFCFLDIRSPGLGDTAMYLCATSTLGQGEYQETQYFGPGTRLLVL.

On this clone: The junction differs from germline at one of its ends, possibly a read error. The DNA of the CDR3 is TGTGCCTGCGGGGCGGGACAGGGGAATCAGCCCCAGAATTTT. This translates into CACGAGQGNQPQNF. V gene TRBV30 combines with J gene TRBJ1-5; 10 bases are shared with TRBD1. Looked up from germline, CDR1 is GTSNPN and CDR2 is SVGIG (reference sequence). CDR3 length: 14 residues.

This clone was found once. The CDR3 reads CASSMGDRGRETQYF. CDR3 bases: TGTGCCAGTAGTATGGGGGACAGGGGGCGAGAGACCCAGTACTTC. The rearrangement uses TRBV19 and TRBJ2-5, with 12 bases identical to TRBD1. The ends lost 3 bases at V and 4 bases at J; junction bases unmatched: 3. The germline CDR1 and CDR2 sequences are LNHDA and SQIVND (reference sequence). CDR3 length: 15 amino acids.

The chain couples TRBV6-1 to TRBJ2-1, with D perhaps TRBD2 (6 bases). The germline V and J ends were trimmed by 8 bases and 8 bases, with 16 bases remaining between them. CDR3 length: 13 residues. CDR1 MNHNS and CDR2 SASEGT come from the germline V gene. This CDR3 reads CASWGEVQYEQFF. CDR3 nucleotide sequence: TGTGCCAGCTGGGGGGAAGTGCAATATGAGCAGTTCTTC.

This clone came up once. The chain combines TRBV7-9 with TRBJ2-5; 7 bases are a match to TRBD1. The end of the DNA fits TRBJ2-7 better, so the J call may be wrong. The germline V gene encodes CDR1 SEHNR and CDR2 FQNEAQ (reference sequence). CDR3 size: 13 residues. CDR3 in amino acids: CASIPRQGDEQYF. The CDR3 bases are TGTGCCAGCATCCCCCGACAGGGCGACGAGCAGTACTTC.

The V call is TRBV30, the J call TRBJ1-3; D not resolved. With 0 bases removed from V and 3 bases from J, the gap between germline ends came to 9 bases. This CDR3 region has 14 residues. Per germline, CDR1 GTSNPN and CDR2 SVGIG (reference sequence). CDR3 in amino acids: CAWSVLQVGNTIYF. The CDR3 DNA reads TGTGCCTGGAGTGTCTTGCAGGTTGGAAACACCATATATTTT.

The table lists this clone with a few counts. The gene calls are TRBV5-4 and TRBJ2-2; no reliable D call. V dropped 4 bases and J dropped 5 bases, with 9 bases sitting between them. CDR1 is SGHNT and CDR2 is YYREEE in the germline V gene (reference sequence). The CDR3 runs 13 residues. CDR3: CASSPARTGELFF. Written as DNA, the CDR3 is TGTGCCAGCAGCCCCGCCCGGACCGGGGAGCTGTTTTTT. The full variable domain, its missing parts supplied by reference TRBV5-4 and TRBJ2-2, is ETGVTQSPTHLIKTRGQQVTLRCSSQSGHNTVSWYQQALGQGPQFIFQYYREEENGRGNFPPRFSGLQFPNYSSELNVNALELDDSALYLCASSPARTGELFFGEGSRLTVL.

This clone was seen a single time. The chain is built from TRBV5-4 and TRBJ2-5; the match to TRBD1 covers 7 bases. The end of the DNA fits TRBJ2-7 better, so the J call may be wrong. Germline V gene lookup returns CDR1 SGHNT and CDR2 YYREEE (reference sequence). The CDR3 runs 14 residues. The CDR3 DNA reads TGTGCCAGCAGCTTGGACGGGACAGTTTACGAGCAGTACTTC. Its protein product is CASSLDGTVYEQYF.

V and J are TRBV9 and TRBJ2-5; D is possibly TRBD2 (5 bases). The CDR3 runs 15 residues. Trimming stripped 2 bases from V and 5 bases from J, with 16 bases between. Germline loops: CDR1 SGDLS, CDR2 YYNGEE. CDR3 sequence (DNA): TGTGCCAGCAGCGTCTCGGAGGCTCTAGGGGAGACCCAGTACTTC. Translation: CASSVSEALGETQYF.

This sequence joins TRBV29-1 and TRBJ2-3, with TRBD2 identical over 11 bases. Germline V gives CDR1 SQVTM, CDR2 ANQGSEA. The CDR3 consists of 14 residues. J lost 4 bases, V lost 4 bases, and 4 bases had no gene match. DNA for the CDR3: TGCAGCGTTGTAACTAGCGGGAGCTCAGATACGCAGTATTTT. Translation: CSVVTSGSSDTQYF.

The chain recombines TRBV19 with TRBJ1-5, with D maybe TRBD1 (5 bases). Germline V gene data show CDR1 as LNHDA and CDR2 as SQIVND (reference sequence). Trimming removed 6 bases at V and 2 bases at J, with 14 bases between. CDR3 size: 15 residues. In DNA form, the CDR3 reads TGTGCCAGTAGGAAGGAGACCAGGGGCAATCAGCCCCAGCATTTT. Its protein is CASRKETRGNQPQHF.

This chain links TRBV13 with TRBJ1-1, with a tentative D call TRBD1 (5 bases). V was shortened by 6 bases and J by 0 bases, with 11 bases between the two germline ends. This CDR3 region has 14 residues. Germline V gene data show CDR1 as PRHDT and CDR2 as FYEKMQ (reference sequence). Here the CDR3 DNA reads TGTGCCAGCAGTCGACAGATCTTGAACACTGAAGCTTTCTTT. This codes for CASSRQILNTEAFF.

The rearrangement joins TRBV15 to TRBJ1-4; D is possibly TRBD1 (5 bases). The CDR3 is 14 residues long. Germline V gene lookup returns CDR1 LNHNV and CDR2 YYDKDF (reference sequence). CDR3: CTWGKEPRNEKLFF. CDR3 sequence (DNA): TGTACTTGGGGCAAAGAACCACGGAATGAAAAACTGTTTTTT. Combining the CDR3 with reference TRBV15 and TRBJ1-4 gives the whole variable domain DAMVIQNPRYQVTQFGKPVTLSCSQTLNHNVMYWYQQKSSQAPKLLFHYYDKDFNNEADTPDNFQSRRPNTSFCFLDIRSPGLGDTAMYLCTWGKEPRNEKLFFGSGTQLSVL.

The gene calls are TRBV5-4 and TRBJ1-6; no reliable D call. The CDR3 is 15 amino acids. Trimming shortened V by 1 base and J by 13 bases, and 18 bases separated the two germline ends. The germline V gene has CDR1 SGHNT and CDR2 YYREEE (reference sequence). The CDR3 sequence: CASSLRLTHEGPLHF. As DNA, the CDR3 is TGTGCCAGCAGCTTGCGTCTCACACACGAGGGCCCCCTCCACTTT.